This passage covers 19 T cell receptor beta chains from one sample sequenced in a study of CD8+ T cells in alopecia areata. As the sequencing template, cDNA was produced by extracting RNA and reverse transcribing it. Assay: immunoSEQ multiplex PCR; the TCRdb copy retains only in-frame clones and omits some. The sample shows roughly 140,000 clones, approximately 50% of them seen only once. Material: CD4+ T cells sorted from blood, obtained at week 0. The receptors were sampled from a human donor with alopecia areata.

The chain uses TRBV2 and TRBJ1-2; D not resolved. The CDR3 length is 12 residues. V was clipped by 6 bases and J by 4 bases, with 9 bases between them. CDR1 and CDR2 from the germline V gene are SNHLY and FYNNEI. The CDR3 region has the DNA TGTGCCAGCAGACGGGTTGTCTATGGCTACACCTTC. This sequence encodes CASRRVVYGYTF.

V gene TRBV27 combines with J gene TRBJ2-5, with D perhaps matching TRBD1 or TRBD2 (5 bases each). Germline CDR1 and CDR2: MNHEY and SMNVEV (reference sequence). The CDR3 is 14 residues long. Between the trimmed V and J ends, which lost 6 bases and 5 bases, there was a span of 16 bases. The CDR3 DNA reads TGTGCCAGCAGAATCCGGGACCGCCCCGAGACCCAGTACTTC. As protein: CASRIRDRPETQYF.

This clone came up a few times. This chain connects TRBV6-5 to TRBJ1-1; TRBD1 matches at 11 bases. CDR3 length: 14 residues. Germline V lookup: CDR1 MNHEY, CDR2 SVGAGI. Germline trimming cut 5 bases from V and 6 bases from J; bases unmatched to any gene: 5. CDR3 sequence reads: CASSRTGGRPEAFF. The CDR3 DNA reads as TGTGCCAGCAGTCGGACAGGGGGCCGGCCTGAAGCTTTCTTT.

This clone showed up just a few times. The chain links TRBV29-1 to TRBJ2-3, with TRBD2 matching 14 bases. The CDR3 spans 17 residues. The V gene's germline CDR1 is SQVTM and CDR2 ANQGSEA. The junction had 14 bases not matched to a gene; V was cut back by 7 bases and J by 5 bases. CDR3 sequence reads: CSALGLAGGGRGDTQYF. In nucleotides, the CDR3 is TGCAGCGCCCTAGGACTAGCGGGAGGCGGGCGAGGAGATACGCAGTATTTT.

The chain uses TRBV15 and TRBJ1-2; D remains ambiguous. V lost 2 bases, J lost 0 bases, and 4 bases lay in between. The length of the CDR3 is 13 residues. Germline V gene data show CDR1 as LNHNV and CDR2 as YYDKDF (reference sequence). As DNA, the CDR3 is TGTGCCACCAGCAGACCCCCTAACTATGGCTACACCTTC. Its protein is CATSRPPNYGYTF.

Only a few counts were recorded for this clone. This rearrangement joins TRBV27 to TRBJ1-5; no clear D gene. Germline V gene data show CDR1 as MNHEY and CDR2 as SMNVEV (reference sequence). V was shortened by 4 bases and J by 4 bases, with 17 bases between the two germline ends. The CDR3 runs 16 residues. The chain's CDR3 is CASSSVPSGPNQPQHF. CDR3 DNA: TGTGCCAGCAGTTCCGTACCCTCCGGTCCGAATCAGCCCCAGCATTTT.

The CDR3 region has the DNA TGTGCCAGCGGCCCTTCCTTACAGTTCTTC. Its translation is CASGPSLQFF. V is TRBV25-1 and J is TRBJ2-1; D is uncertain. Germline loops: CDR1 MGHDK, CDR2 SYGVNS. The CDR3 extends over 10 amino acids. Trimming took off 8 bases at V and 13 bases at J, with 12 bases between the two ends.

This clone was observed a handful of times. This chain connects TRBV30 to TRBJ1-5, with TRBD1 matching over 8 bases. Looked up from germline, CDR1 is GTSNPN and CDR2 is SVGIG (reference sequence). Trimming at V came to 7 bases and at J to 6 bases, leaving 8 bases not matched to a gene. This CDR3 has 13 amino acids. CDR3 bases: TGTGCCTTAGGACAGGGATTCGCTCAGCCCCAGCATTTT. Encoded protein: CALGQGFAQPQHF.

J is TRBJ2-1 and V is TRBV30; possible D gene TRBD1, 5 bases. This CDR3 is built from 12 residues. V dropped 4 bases and J dropped 9 bases, with 13 bases sitting between them. CDR1 and CDR2 (germline): GTSNPN, SVGIG (reference sequence). CDR3 bases: TGTGCCTGGACCTCAGCAAGGGGTGAGCAGTTCTTC. It translates to CAWTSARGEQFF. The full variable domain, its missing parts supplied by reference TRBV30 and TRBJ2-1, is SQTIHQWPATLVQPVGSPLSLECTVEGTSNPNLYWYRQAAGRGLQLLFYSVGIGQISSEVPQNLSASRPQDRQFILSSKKLLLSDSGFYLCAWTSARGEQFFGPGTRLTVL.

As DNA, the CDR3 is TGTGCCTGGAGCCGGGGAGAGACCCAGTACTTC. Translation: CAWSRGETQYF. The genes are TRBV30 and TRBJ2-5; a weak D match, TRBD2 (5 bases). CDR3 length: 11 residues. V lost 3 bases, J lost 4 bases, and 6 bases lay in between. Germline assignment: CDR1 GTSNPN and CDR2 SVGIG (reference sequence).

The chain recombines TRBV27 with TRBJ2-7; D uncertain. The V gene lost 2 bases and the J gene lost 3 bases, with 8 bases spanning the gap. Germline CDR1 reads MNHEY; CDR2 reads SMNVEV (reference sequence). The CDR3 is 13 amino acids. Here the CDR3 DNA reads TGTGCCAGCAGTTTAAGAGAGGACTACGAGCAGTACTTC. It translates to CASSLREDYEQYF.

This clone was seen a handful of times. The gene calls are TRBV29-1 and TRBJ1-3; no clear D. Germline-derived CDR1 and CDR2 are SQVTM and ANQGSEA. Deletions cut 5 bases from V and 4 bases from J, with 9 bases between. The CDR3 is 12 amino acids. CDR3 sequence: CSVQAPGNTIYF. The CDR3, as DNA: TGCAGCGTTCAGGCTCCCGGAAACACCATATATTTT.

The chain recombines TRBV7-2 with TRBJ2-7; tentatively, D is TRBD1 (5 bases). Germline V gene data show CDR1 as SGHTA and CDR2 as FQGNSA. CDR3 length equals 13 residues. Deletions cut 1 base from V and 5 bases from J, with 9 bases between. The DNA for the CDR3 is TGTGCCAGCAGCTTAGTAGGGGCGGACGAGCAGTACTTC. This codes for CASSLVGADEQYF.

The chain recombines TRBV29-1 with TRBJ2-5; D is perhaps TRBD2 (6 bases). The DNA end favors TRBJ2-7, so the J call may be wrong. This CDR3 contains 14 residues. Germline V gene sequence: CDR1 SQVTM, CDR2 ANQGSEA. CDR3 DNA: TGCAGCGTTGTAGGGCTGGCGGGGTACTACGAGCAGTACTTC. This encodes CSVVGLAGYYEQYF.

This clone was seen only a few times. The CDR3 loop reads CAISPQGPVVADTQYF. CDR3 coding DNA: TGTGCCATCAGTCCGCAAGGGCCAGTAGTCGCAGATACGCAGTATTTT. The chain uses TRBV10-3 and TRBJ2-3; D is uncertain. V was trimmed by 5 bases and J by 4 bases, leaving 19 bases between them. Germline V gene sequence: CDR1 ENHRY, CDR2 SYGVKD. The CDR3 has 16 residues.

DNA of the CDR3: TGTGCCAGCAGCCCGGGACGGTTTTCTGGGGCCAACGTCCTGACTTTC. Translating it yields CASSPGRFSGANVLTF. The chain combines TRBV7-2 with TRBJ2-6; D may match TRBD1 or TRBD2 (5 bases each). V was shortened by 5 bases and J by 1 base, with 12 bases between the two germline ends. Germline V gene lookup returns CDR1 SGHTA and CDR2 FQGNSA. The CDR3 has 16 residues.

The sample holds many counts of this clone. The chain combines TRBV7-9 with TRBJ2-4, with D perhaps given as TRBD1 or TRBD2 (7 bases each). V lost 3 bases and J lost 4, with 13 bases in between. This CDR3 contains 15 residues. Germline V CDR1 and CDR2: SEHNR, FQNEAQ (reference sequence). The CDR3 nucleotides are TGTGCCAGCAGCTTCGACAGGGAGGGAAAAAACATTCAGTACTTC. The encoded protein is CASSFDREGKNIQYF. Variable domain in full (rest from reference TRBV7-9 and TRBJ2-4): DTGVSQNPRHKITKRGQNVTFRCDPISEHNRLYWYRQTLGQGPEFLTYFQNEAQLEKSRLLSDRFSAERPKGSFSTLEIQRTEQGDSAMYLCASSFDREGKNIQYFGAGTRLSVL.

The J gene is TRBJ2-7, the V gene TRBV27; D not resolved. Germline loops: CDR1 MNHEY, CDR2 SMNVEV (reference sequence). V shed 2 bases and J shed 0 bases, with 8 bases lying between them. CDR3 length equals 14 residues. This chain's CDR3 is CASSLRWTSYEQYF. The CDR3 nucleotides are TGTGCCAGCAGTTTACGCTGGACCTCCTACGAGCAGTACTTC.

This clone was seen a handful of times. The same CDR3 arises from other DNA sequences in this sample as well. The chain joins TRBV28 to TRBJ1-2; TRBD1 matches 8 bases. Germline lookup yields CDR1 MDHEN and CDR2 SYDVKM. This CDR3 has 13 residues. The V and J ends lost 5 bases and 5 bases, in that order; junction bases with no gene match: 4. CDR3 nucleotide sequence: TGTGCCAGCAGTGAGACAGGGGTATATGGCTACACCTTC. Residues: CASSETGVYGYTF.